A single sample is the source of the 31 T cell receptor beta chains below, sequenced in a study of regulatory T cells in long-lasting Graves disease. The time point is: newly diagnosed GD, antithyroid drugs for less than 3 months. Researchers made the TCR library from RNA that was extracted from PBMCs. HTBI primers from iRepertoire and Arm-PCR of CDR3 regions yielded the TCR beta libraries. TCRdb redid the calling of the multiplex PCR reads with MiXCR, one entry per CDR3 protein. The table has about 430,000 distinct CDR3 sequences, 15% seen once. These data were also reused for a study on T cells in Graves' hyperthyroidism and ophthalmopathy.

The sequences come from peripheral blood mononuclear cells (PBMCs), collected at new diagnosis, from a patient treated with antithyroid drugs. All receptors come from a woman aged 40 to 50 with Graves disease.

This clonotype has only a few counts. V and J are TRBV28 and TRBJ2-1; the D gene is possibly TRBD1 (6 bases). The CDR3 spans 11 residues. CDR1 is MDHEN, CDR2 SYDVKM, per germline. V dropped 3 bases and J dropped 9 bases, with 6 bases sitting between them. As DNA, the CDR3 is TGTGCCAGCAGTTTGGGGGCTGAGCAGTTCTTC. Its translation is CASSLGAEQFF.

This clonotype was seen more than once but under ten times. The chain couples TRBV29-1 to TRBJ1-2; TRBD1 is a possible D gene (5 bases). Germline CDR1 and CDR2: SQVTM and ANQGSEA. With 6 bases removed from V and 8 bases from J, the gap between germline ends came to 16 bases. The CDR3 has 12 residues. CDR3 in DNA: TGCAGCGTCGGGGACGGGCGGGGGGGCTACACCTTC. Its translation: CSVGDGRGGYTF.

At least ten counts were recorded for this clonotype. This chain uses TRBV10-3 with TRBJ2-4, with 8 bases fitting TRBD1. The CDR3 is made up of 18 amino acids. Unmatched junction bases numbered 8, after V lost 0 bases and J lost 1 base. Germline V gene data show CDR1 as ENHRY and CDR2 as SYGVKD. The CDR3 nucleotides are TGTGCCATCAGTGAGTCGCCCAGGGGGCGCTCGGCCAAAAACATTCAGTACTTC. This gives the protein CAISESPRGRSAKNIQYF.

This clonotype has at least ten counts. The V and J genes are TRBV5-4 and TRBJ1-6; a weak D match, TRBD1 (6 bases). The CDR3 loop spans 15 amino acids. The germline V gene encodes CDR1 SGHNT and CDR2 YYREEE (reference sequence). V lost 2 bases and J lost 8, with 14 bases in between. The CDR3 region has the DNA TGTGCCAGCAGCTTCAGGGGCCAGAGGTATTCACCCCTCCACTTT. This codes for CASSFRGQRYSPLHF.

This clonotype occurred a few times. V usage is TRBV13 and J usage is TRBJ1-2, with D tentatively TRBD1 (6 bases). Germline V CDR1 and CDR2: PRHDT, FYEKMQ (reference sequence). The CDR3 consists of 15 residues. V was clipped by 5 bases and J by 4 bases, with 17 bases between them. CDR3 bases: TGTGCCAGCAGCCGAGGGAGGGGGGTCCCCTATGGCTACACCTTC. It specifies CASSRGRGVPYGYTF. Full variable domain (remainder filled in from reference TRBV13 and TRBJ1-2): AAGVIQSPRHLIKEKRETATLKCYPIPRHDTVYWYQQGPGQDPQFLISFYEKMQSDKGSIPDRFSAQQFSDYHSELNMSSLELGDSALYFCASSRGRGVPYGYTFGSGTRLTVV.

This clonotype was counted at least ten times. The chain joins TRBV12-3 or TRBV12-4 to TRBJ2-7; D unclear. Trimming took off 2 bases at V and 5 bases at J, with 16 bases between the two ends. This CDR3 region has 15 residues. The chain's CDR3 is CASSLSPYSLNEQYF. In DNA form, the CDR3 reads TGTGCCAGCAGTTTATCCCCGTACAGCTTGAACGAGCAGTACTTC.

In this sample, this clonotype turned up many times. V and J are TRBV7-9 and TRBJ2-7, with D perhaps being TRBD1 or TRBD2 (5 bases each). Germline loops: CDR1 SEHNR, CDR2 FQNEAQ (reference sequence). The germline V and J ends were trimmed by 3 bases and 6 bases, with 18 bases remaining between them. The CDR3 spans 15 residues. The CDR3 DNA reads TGTGCCAGCAGCTTTGGGAGTAGGGGTGACAGCGAGCAGTACTTC. Translated, it gives CASSFGSRGDSEQYF.

The chain is built from TRBV30 and TRBJ2-1; 10 positions match TRBD2. This CDR3 has 15 residues. CDR1 is GTSNPN and CDR2 is SVGIG in the germline V gene (reference sequence). The V and J ends lost 4 bases and 5 bases, in that order; junction bases with no gene match: 8. The CDR3 DNA reads as TGTGCCTGGATCTACTTAGCGGGAGGAGACAATGAGCAGTTCTTC. Encoded protein: CAWIYLAGGDNEQFF.

This clonotype was picked up many times. The genes are TRBV6-5 and TRBJ1-1, with D uncertain. This CDR3 spans 14 amino acids. Germline CDR1 reads MNHEY; CDR2 reads SVGAGI. The V end was cut by 2 bases, the J end by 3 bases, with 10 bases between. This CDR3 reads CASSYAWADTEAFF. CDR3 sequence (DNA): TGTGCCAGCAGTTACGCGTGGGCGGACACTGAAGCTTTCTTT.

This clonotype was detected many times. The chain recombines TRBV13 with TRBJ2-7, with a tentative D call TRBD1 (5 bases). Germline V CDR1 and CDR2: PRHDT, FYEKMQ (reference sequence). The CDR3 runs 14 residues. V lost 3 bases, J lost 3 bases, and 12 bases lay in between. The CDR3 spells CASSFGATGYEQYF. For the CDR3, the DNA is TGTGCCAGCAGCTTTGGGGCCACCGGCTACGAGCAGTACTTC.

The chain recombines TRBV12-3 or TRBV12-4 with TRBJ1-2; possibly TRBD1 for D (6 bases). V was cut by 5 bases and J by 5 bases, with 15 bases left in between. The CDR3 contains 14 residues. The CDR3 DNA follows: TGTGCCAGCAGTGGCACAACAGGGAGATATGGCTACACCTTC. This encodes CASSGTTGRYGYTF.

Points on this clonotype: A much larger clone is a single base away; this may be a read error. V gene TRBV27 combines with J gene TRBJ1-4; no clear D. CDR1 is MNHEY and CDR2 is SMNVEV in the germline V gene (reference sequence). The CDR3 consists of 12 residues. In nucleotides, the CDR3 is TGTGCCAGCGGGAGGCCTAATGAAAAACTGGTTTTT. The encoded protein is CASGRPNEKLVF.

This clonotype was picked up many times. This sequence joins TRBV12-3 or TRBV12-4 and TRBJ2-7; D gene ambiguous. This CDR3 is 14 amino acids long. The V gene lost 3 bases and the J gene lost 6 bases, with 15 bases spanning the gap. CDR3 amino acids: CASSFVEQSFEQYF. The CDR3 DNA reads as TGTGCCAGCAGTTTTGTTGAACAGTCTTTCGAGCAGTACTTC.

Details on this clonotype: With a much larger clone just one base away, this may be a read error. The chain employs TRBV27 and TRBJ2-7; D unresolved. Trimming took 5 bases from V and 7 from J, leaving 18 bases between them. The CDR3 loop spans 14 amino acids. The V gene's germline CDR1 is MNHEY and CDR2 SMNVEV (reference sequence). CDR3 residues: CASSPIGRSREQYF. The DNA of the CDR3 is TGTGCCAGCAGTCCCATCGGCAGATCGAGGGAGCAGTACTTC.

The rearrangement uses TRBV11-2 and TRBJ1-2; possibly TRBD1 for D (6 bases). Germline V gives CDR1 SGHAT, CDR2 FQNNGV. The CDR3 runs to 14 residues. The V end lost 7 bases, the J end lost 4 bases, and 16 bases lay between the germline ends. CDR3 in amino acids: CASTRLGQLYGYTF. For the CDR3, the DNA is TGTGCCAGCACCCGGTTAGGACAGCTCTATGGCTACACCTTC.

The rearrangement links TRBV28 to TRBJ2-3, with 9 bases fitting TRBD1. The CDR3 extends over 15 amino acids. The J segment lost 7 bases and the V segment lost 5 bases, leaving 10 bases of the junction unmatched. Germline CDR1 reads MDHEN; CDR2 reads SYDVKM. The CDR3 spells CASSQTGTGRNTQYF. The DNA for the CDR3 is TGTGCCAGCAGTCAAACCGGGACAGGGAGGAATACGCAGTATTTT.

Regarding this clonotype: A much larger clonotype is one base distant, so this may be a read error. J is TRBJ2-3 and V is TRBV6-2 or TRBV6-3; no clear D. Germline CDR1 and CDR2: MNHEY and SVGEGT. This CDR3 is 12 amino acids long. CDR3 in DNA: TGTACCAGCAAGACTAGCACAGATACGCAGTATTTT. Translated, it gives CTSKTSTDTQYF.

This clonotype came up a few times. Here the CDR3 DNA reads TGTGCCATCAGTGACGATAGAAATGAGCAGTTCTTC. Translating it yields CAISDDRNEQFF. This chain uses TRBV10-3 with TRBJ2-1; D remains unclear. The CDR3 sequence is 12 residues long. The V and J ends lost 3 bases and 7 bases respectively, with 7 bases between them. Germline V gene data show CDR1 as ENHRY and CDR2 as SYGVKD.

This clonotype turned up a few times. The chain links TRBV11-1 to TRBJ2-1, with 11 bases that match TRBD2. V lost 5 bases and J lost 8; bases outside the gene matches: 11. From germline, CDR1 is SGHAT and CDR2 FQDESV (reference sequence). The CDR3 contains 16 residues. The CDR3 DNA follows: TGTGCCAGCAGCGGCGGGGCTAGCGGGAGGACGTATGAGCAGTTCTTC. It encodes CASSGGASGRTYEQFF. Combining the CDR3 with reference TRBV11-1 and TRBJ2-1 gives the whole variable domain EAEVAQSPRYKITEKSQAVAFWCDPISGHATLYWYRQILGQGPELLVQFQDESVVDDSQLPKDRFSAERLKGVDSTLKIQPAELGDSAMYLCASSGGASGRTYEQFFGPGTRLTVL.

This clonotype showed up just a few times. The chain joins TRBV9 to TRBJ1-5, with 10 nucleotides matching TRBD1. This CDR3 spans 15 amino acids. V was pared by 2 bases and J by 4 bases, with 3 bases of the junction left unmatched. Germline V lookup: CDR1 SGDLS, CDR2 YYNGEE. The CDR3 sequence is CASSVTGGRNQPQHF. CDR3 DNA sequence: TGTGCCAGCAGCGTGACAGGGGGCCGGAATCAGCCCCAGCATTTT.

In this sample, this clonotype turned up many times. J is TRBJ2-2 and V is TRBV5-1; TRBD1 aligns across 9 bases. Germline V gene lookup returns CDR1 SGHRS and CDR2 YFSETQ. The V and J ends lost 2 bases and 7 bases, in that order; junction bases with no gene match: 6. The CDR3 runs to 15 residues. CDR3 sequence reads: CASSFRDRDFGELFF. The CDR3 coding sequence is TGCGCCAGCAGCTTTCGGGACAGGGATTTCGGGGAGCTGTTTTTT.

About this clonotype: An end of the junction does not agree with germline; a read error may underlie this. V and J are TRBV11-2 and TRBJ2-1; 9 nucleotides line up with TRBD1. The CDR3 is 17 amino acids. Germline V gives CDR1 SGHAT, CDR2 FQNNGV. This CDR3 reads CASSQLSQGQGYSEQFF. CDR3 nucleotide sequence: TGTGCCAGCAGCCAACTGAGTCAGGGACAGGGATACAGTGAGCAGTTCTTC.

In this sample, this clonotype turned up many times. J is TRBJ2-4 and V is TRBV28, with D perhaps matching TRBD2 (5 bases). The V end was cut by 3 bases, the J end by 15 bases, with 15 bases between. This CDR3 has 12 residues. CDR1 is MDHEN and CDR2 is SYDVKM in the germline V gene. In nucleotides, the CDR3 is TGTGCCAGCAGTTTTTTTGCCGGGATGGTGTACTTC. Translating it yields CASSFFAGMVYF.

The chain recombines TRBV9 with TRBJ2-1, with 7 nucleotides matching TRBD1. V shed 1 base and J 14 bases; nucleotides not matched to a gene: 9. CDR3 length: 13 residues. Germline V CDR1 and CDR2: SGDLS, YYNGEE. CDR3 DNA sequence: TGTGCCAGCAGCGTAAGCACAGGGGATGGGAAGTTCTTC. Protein sequence: CASSVSTGDGKFF.

This clonotype was counted ten times or more. The chain combines TRBV7-8 with TRBJ2-3, with 7 bases fitting TRBD2. Germline V gene sequence: CDR1 SGHVS, CDR2 FQNEAQ. CDR3 length: 15 residues. With V trimmed by 5 bases and J by 2 bases, 7 bases remained unmatched. The CDR3 nucleotides are TGTGCCAGCAGCCGGGGGGTACCCGTCACAGATACGCAGTATTTT. Amino acid sequence: CASSRGVPVTDTQYF.

This sequence joins TRBV20-1 and TRBJ2-7; TRBD2 is a possible D gene (6 bases). Germline-derived CDR1 and CDR2 are DFQATT and SNEGSKA (reference sequence). Trimming left V 1 base short and J 4 bases short, with 14 bases between. The CDR3 spans 14 residues. The CDR3 nucleotides are TGCAGTGCTAGAGTGGTCGGGGGTCAGTACGAGCAGTACTTC. Its translation: CSARVVGGQYEQYF.

The chain carries TRBV5-1 and TRBJ2-7; tentatively, D is TRBD1 or TRBD2 (5 bases each). Trimming cost V 0 bases and J 2 bases, with 9 bases left between them. Germline CDR1 reads SGHRS; CDR2 reads YFSETQ. This CDR3 is 14 amino acids long. CDR3 in amino acids: CASSLVRGPYEQYF. CDR3 in DNA: TGCGCCAGCAGCTTGGTTCGGGGCCCCTACGAGCAGTACTTC.

This clonotype turned up a few times. This chain joins TRBV12-3 or TRBV12-4 and TRBJ2-3; 12 bases line up with TRBD2. The CDR3 is made up of 18 amino acids. V lost 2 bases to trimming and J lost 1 base; unmatched junction nucleotides: 7. The CDR3 here is CASSLTLAGGPGTDTQYF. Written as DNA, the CDR3 is TGTGCCAGCAGTTTAACCCTAGCGGGAGGGCCCGGCACAGATACGCAGTATTTT.

At least ten counts were recorded for this clonotype. J is TRBJ2-1 and V is TRBV7-8; D might be TRBD2 (5 bases). Per the germline V gene, CDR1 is SGHVS and CDR2 is FQNEAQ. Deletions cut 1 base from V and 8 bases from J, with 12 bases between. CDR3 length: 14 amino acids. CDR3 DNA: TGTGCCAGCAGCTTAGATTGGCTAGCCTATGAGCAGTTCTTC. Its protein is CASSLDWLAYEQFF.

This clonotype was found many times. The chain uses TRBV4-1 and TRBJ1-1; D is possibly TRBD1 (5 bases). Trimming removed 0 bases at V and 0 bases at J, with 5 bases between. The CDR3 is made up of 14 amino acids. CDR1 and CDR2 from the germline V gene are MGHRA and YSYEKL. CDR3 in DNA: TGCGCCAGCAGCCAAGAGGGGGTGAACACTGAAGCTTTCTTT. Its translation is CASSQEGVNTEAFF.

This chain links TRBV6-1 with TRBJ1-2; D call uncertain. From germline, CDR1 is MNHNS and CDR2 SASEGT. Trimming removed 8 bases from V and 8 bases from J, with 6 bases in between. The CDR3 is 9 residues long. The CDR3 spells CASPQGYTF. CDR3 sequence (DNA): TGTGCCAGCCCGCAAGGCTACACCTTC.